This T cell receptor beta chain was identified during a study of T cell repertoires in cytomegalovirus infection. On the study more broadly: Indicated by public TCR beta signatures were CMV infection and matching HLA type.

In its sample, this clonotype was seen a few times. Its antigen is still unknown. CDR1 SGHKS and CDR2 YYEKEE come from the germline V gene (reference sequence). Trimming stripped 3 bases from V and 5 bases from J, with 17 bases between. The CDR3 has 15 residues. Study-level results: HLA-C-restricted, CMV-specific TCR beta clonotypes were dominant ex vivo. Totalled public TCR beta family frequency picked out people who carried CMV plus the relevant HLA.

TCRdb analysed the reads with MiXCR anew, one entry per CDR3 protein. Here the sample spans under 850,000 distinct CDR3 sequences, 35% to 45% being singletons. This clonotype originated in a human donor in good health (CMV status not recorded). Some clones in this sample may be carry-over from other donors' samples. Input material: PBMCs. The V and J genes are TRBV5-5 and TRBJ2-5; D may be TRBD2 (6 bases). The chain's CDR3 is CASSSDLLGGETQYF. The CDR3 DNA is TGTGCCAGCAGCTCGGACCTACTTGGGGGGGAGACCCAGTACTTC.